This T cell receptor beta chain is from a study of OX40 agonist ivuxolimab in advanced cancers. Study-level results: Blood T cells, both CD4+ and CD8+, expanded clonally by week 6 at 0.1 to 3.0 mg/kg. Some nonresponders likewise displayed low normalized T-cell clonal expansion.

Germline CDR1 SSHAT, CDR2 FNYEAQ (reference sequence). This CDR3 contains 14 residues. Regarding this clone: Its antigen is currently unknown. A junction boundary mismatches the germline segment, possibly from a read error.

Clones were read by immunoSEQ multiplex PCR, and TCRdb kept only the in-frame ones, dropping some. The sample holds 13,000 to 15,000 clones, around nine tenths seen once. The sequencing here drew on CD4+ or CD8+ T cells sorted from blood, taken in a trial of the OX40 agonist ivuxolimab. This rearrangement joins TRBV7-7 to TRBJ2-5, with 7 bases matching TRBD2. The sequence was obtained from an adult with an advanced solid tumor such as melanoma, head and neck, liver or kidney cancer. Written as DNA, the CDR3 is TGTGCTAGCAGCTTAGAGGGAGGGGCGAAGACCCAGTACTTC. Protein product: CASSLEGGAKTQYF.